Following are 14 T cell receptor beta chains from one sample sequenced in a study of blood T cell repertoires in COVID-19. Measured with immunoSEQ multiplex PCR; TCRdb has only the in-frame clones, and not every one. The data hold more than 70,000 clones, with roughly 86% observed a single time. The specimen sequenced was peripheral blood. The receptors stem from a woman of 80 years or more in a cohort sampled during active or convalescent COVID-19.

This clone was found once. This chain links TRBV6-5 with TRBJ1-2; D unclear. Trimming removed 7 bases at V and 8 bases at J, with 17 bases between. From germline, CDR1 is MNHEY and CDR2 SVGAGI. This CDR3 is built from 13 residues. As DNA, the CDR3 is TGTGCCAGCACTGTTTCGGGTGTAGCGGGCTACACCTTC. Residues: CASTVSGVAGYTF.

The chain's CDR3 is CASSQDRGQNQPQHF. The DNA for the CDR3 is TGTGCCAGCAGCCAAGATAGGGGACAGAATCAGCCCCAGCATTTT. The V call is TRBV4-2, the J call TRBJ1-5, with TRBD1 identical over 7 bases. The CDR3 contains 15 residues. Germline CDR1 LGHNA, CDR2 YNFKEQ. Trimming cost V 0 bases and J 4 bases; bases outside gene matches: 3.

The count of this clone is one. The sample carries other DNA sequences with the same CDR3. The CDR3 bases are TGTGCCAGCAGCTCCCGGACAGGGAGCACAGATACGCAGTATTTT. Amino acids: CASSSRTGSTDTQYF. This rearrangement joins TRBV11-3 to TRBJ2-3; 8 bases line up with TRBD1. The V segment lost 4 bases and the J segment 0 bases; nucleotides outside the gene matches: 3. The CDR3 length is 15 residues. The germline V gene has CDR1 SGHNT and CDR2 YENEEA. The full variable domain, in which reference TRBV11-3 and TRBJ2-3 provide the parts outside the CDR3, is EAGVVQSPRYKIIEKKQPVAFWCNPISGHNTLYWYLQNLGQGPELLIRYENEEAVDDSQLPKDRFSAERLKGVDSTLKIQPAELGDSAVYLCASSSRTGSTDTQYFGPGTRLTVL.

The chain carries TRBV19 and TRBJ1-4, with 8 positions matching TRBD1. Germline CDR1 and CDR2: LNHDA and SQIVND (reference sequence). The V segment lost 4 bases and the J segment 6 bases; nucleotides outside the gene matches: 4. CDR3 length equals 14 residues. The CDR3 DNA reads TGTGCCAGTAGTAGGGACAGGTCATATGAAAAACTGTTTTTT. This encodes CASSRDRSYEKLFF.

The chain is built from TRBV6-5 and TRBJ1-2, with a tentative D call TRBD1 (6 bases). V was cut by 5 bases and J by 6 bases, with 13 bases left in between. Germline CDR1 reads MNHEY; CDR2 reads SVGAGI. This CDR3 region has 13 residues. CDR3 in amino acids: CASSIGQTNGYTF. CDR3 nucleotides: TGTGCCAGCAGTATAGGACAGACCAATGGCTACACCTTC.

V gene TRBV6-5 combines with J gene TRBJ2-3; D is possibly TRBD2 (6 bases). The CDR3 covers 13 residues. V was cut by 6 bases and J by 1 base, with 8 bases left in between. Per germline, CDR1 MNHEY and CDR2 SVGAGI. The CDR3 loop reads CASRLAGTDTQYF. CDR3 nucleotides: TGTGCCAGCAGACTAGCCGGCACAGATACGCAGTATTTT.

The chain recombines TRBV6-1 with TRBJ1-2; no clear D gene. V lost 2 bases and J 2 bases, leaving 9 bases between the germline ends. This CDR3 has 14 residues. Germline CDR1 reads MNHNS; CDR2 reads SASEGT. The CDR3 reads CASSENTDNYGYTF. The CDR3 nucleotides read TGTGCCAGCAGTGAAAATACAGACAACTATGGCTACACCTTC.

CDR3 residues: CASTITQGAYEQYF. The CDR3 nucleotides read TGTGCCAGTACCATCACCCAGGGGGCGTACGAGCAGTACTTC. The J gene is TRBJ2-7, the V gene TRBV19; the match to TRBD1 covers 8 bases. The CDR3 has 14 residues. The junction had 9 bases not matched to a gene; V was cut back by 7 bases and J by 4 bases. Germline V gene sequence: CDR1 LNHDA, CDR2 SQIVND (reference sequence).

V usage is TRBV7-3 and J usage is TRBJ2-2; no firm D call. V was pared by 5 bases and J by 6 bases, with 7 bases between. The CDR3 runs to 12 residues. Germline V gene sequence: CDR1 SGHTA, CDR2 FQGTGA. The CDR3 sequence: CASSPSAGELFF. The CDR3 DNA reads TGTGCCAGCAGCCCATCAGCCGGGGAGCTGTTTTTT.

This chain links TRBV28 with TRBJ2-7, with D tentatively TRBD2 (5 bases). V was clipped by 4 bases and J by 2 bases, with 9 bases between them. The CDR3 consists of 13 residues. The germline V gene has CDR1 MDHEN and CDR2 SYDVKM. CDR3 DNA sequence: TGTGCCAGCAGTTCGGGGTCCACCTACGAGCAGTACGTC. It specifies CASSSGSTYEQYV.

This chain connects TRBV27 to TRBJ2-1, with 12 nucleotides matching TRBD2. Germline values: CDR1 MNHEY, CDR2 SMNVEV (reference sequence). The CDR3 contains 15 residues. V dropped 6 bases and J dropped 8; count of bases not matched to a gene: 8. In nucleotides, the CDR3 is TGTGCCAGCAGGTCCCGACTAGCGGGAGTGTATGAGCAGTTCTTC. As protein: CASRSRLAGVYEQFF.

As DNA, the CDR3 is TGTGCCAGCAGCTTAGTGGGGACTACTCACAATGAGCAGTTCTTC. Protein: CASSLVGTTHNEQFF. The chain couples TRBV11-3 to TRBJ2-1; 7 nucleotides align to TRBD2. J lost 5 bases, V lost 1 base, and 5 bases had no gene match. Germline CDR1 reads SGHNT; CDR2 reads YENEEA. The CDR3 loop spans 15 amino acids. Full variable domain (missing parts from reference TRBV11-3 and TRBJ2-1): EAGVVQSPRYKIIEKKQPVAFWCNPISGHNTLYWYLQNLGQGPELLIRYENEEAVDDSQLPKDRFSAERLKGVDSTLKIQPAELGDSAVYLCASSLVGTTHNEQFFGPGTRLTVL.

The V and J genes are TRBV7-2 and TRBJ1-5; tentatively, D is TRBD1 (6 bases). Germline CDR1 reads SGHTA; CDR2 reads FQGNSA. Trimming took off 5 bases at V and 7 bases at J, with 15 bases between the two ends. The CDR3 has 14 amino acids. The CDR3: CASSQNGGGQPQHF. The CDR3, as DNA: TGTGCCAGCAGCCAAAATGGGGGCGGGCAGCCCCAGCATTTT.

The sample holds one count of this clone. This chain links TRBV7-9 with TRBJ2-1; D is unclear. The CDR3 sequence is 11 residues long. V lost 1 base and J lost 10, with 5 bases in between. In germline, CDR1 is SEHNR, CDR2 FQNEAQ (reference sequence). The CDR3 nucleotides are TGTGCCAGCAGCTTAGAACTAGAGCAGTTCTTC. It translates to CASSLELEQFF.